This TCR beta chain was retrieved from a study of CD8 T cells in ankylosing spondylitis. One entry per CDR3 protein results from TCRdb running MiXCR on the 5' RACE reads. The sample carries more than 150,000 distinct CDR3 sequences, about 20% recorded once. This clonotype was recorded at least ten times. Germline CDR1 and CDR2: DFQATT and SNEGSKA (reference sequence). The CDR3 runs to 16 residues. V was cut by 0 bases and J by 1 base, with 13 bases left in between. The rearrangement uses TRBV20-1 and TRBJ2-4; D is uncertain. The sample comprised blood, either unsorted or a sorted T cell fraction (not recorded which). The source of this sequence is a male donor aged 10 to 30 with ankylosing spondylitis or in good health (not recorded which). Here the CDR3 reads CSARDESLFAKNIQYF. The CDR3 DNA reads TGCAGTGCTAGAGACGAGTCGCTCTTTGCCAAAAACATTCAGTACTTC.